The 28 T cell receptor beta chains below all came from one sample that was sequenced in a study of blood T cell repertoires in COVID-19. Method: immunoSEQ multiplex PCR; TCRdb's copy keeps in-frame clones and lacks some. The table records about 280,000 clones, 87% of them present only once. Sequenced: PBMCs or T cells enriched from blood (not recorded which). Source of these receptors: a middle-aged woman who had recovered from COVID-19.

The genes are TRBV5-1 and TRBJ2-7, with 7 bases matching TRBD1. V trimming: 4 bases; J trimming: 2 bases; junction bases outside the gene matches: 6. CDR1 and CDR2 from the germline V gene are SGHRS and YFSETQ. This CDR3 spans 14 amino acids. The CDR3 sequence: CASSPGTVTYEQYF. The CDR3 nucleotides read TGCGCCAGCAGCCCCGGGACAGTGACCTACGAGCAGTACTTC.

V usage is TRBV29-1 and J usage is TRBJ2-1, with TRBD1 as a possible D gene (8 bases). The CDR3 runs to 15 residues. The germline V gene has CDR1 SQVTM and CDR2 ANQGSEA. V was pared by 1 base and J by 6 bases, with 16 bases between. Here the CDR3 DNA reads TGCAGCGTTGAAGGGTCACAGGGGGAGGGCAATGAGCAGTTCTTC. The encoded protein is CSVEGSQGEGNEQFF.

This chain joins TRBV28 and TRBJ2-7; possible D gene TRBD2, 7 bases. Germline assignment: CDR1 MDHEN and CDR2 SYDVKM. The CDR3 runs to 16 residues. The V gene lost 5 bases and the J gene lost 5 bases, with 22 bases spanning the gap. DNA for the CDR3: TGTGCCAGCAGTAAATATGGGGGGGCCATGATCCACGAGCAGTACTTC. It codes for CASSKYGGAMIHEQYF.

The gene calls are TRBV18 and TRBJ1-5; D not certain. V lost 3 bases and J lost 4, with 7 bases in between. The CDR3 loop spans 13 amino acids. CDR1 and CDR2 (germline): KGHSH, LQKENI. The CDR3 loop is CASSPTQNQPQHF. In nucleotides, the CDR3 is TGTGCCAGCTCACCTACGCAGAATCAGCCCCAGCATTTT.

This sequence joins TRBV5-1 and TRBJ1-6, with D unresolved. Deletions cut 0 bases from V and 2 bases from J, with 9 bases between. The CDR3 is 16 residues long. CDR1 and CDR2 (germline): SGHRS, YFSETQ. The CDR3: CASSLGAGPYNSPLHF. DNA for the CDR3: TGCGCCAGCAGCTTGGGCGCGGGTCCCTATAATTCACCCCTCCACTTT. The entire variable domain, with the rest obtained from reference TRBV5-1 and TRBJ1-6, is as follows: KAGVTQTPRYLIKTRGQQVTLSCSPISGHRSVSWYQQTPGQGLQFLFEYFSETQRNKGNFPGRFSGRQFSNSRSEMNVSTLELGDSALYLCASSLGAGPYNSPLHFGNGTRLTVT.

The chain joins TRBV12-3 or TRBV12-4 to TRBJ1-4; D gene uncertain. V was cut by 7 bases and J by 11 bases, with 17 bases left in between. The CDR3 spans 13 residues. The CDR3 sequence is CASTMEAMEKLFF. CDR3 DNA sequence: TGTGCCAGCACCATGGAGGCTATGGAGAAACTGTTTTTT.

This clone was found a few times. The chain's CDR3 is CASSYSPGLSEAFF. CDR3 coding DNA: TGTGCCAGCAGTTACTCGCCAGGGCTCTCTGAAGCTTTCTTT. The chain has TRBV6-2 or TRBV6-3 and TRBJ1-1, with D possibly matching TRBD1 (5 bases). This CDR3 contains 14 residues. Trimming cost V 0 bases and J 6 bases, with 11 bases left between them. CDR1 is MNHEY, CDR2 SVGEGT, per germline.

The chain couples TRBV10-3 to TRBJ2-3, with D perhaps matching TRBD2 (6 bases). The CDR3 extends over 14 amino acids. V lost 2 bases and J 2 bases, leaving 8 bases between the germline ends. CDR1 ENHRY and CDR2 SYGVKD come from the germline V gene. This CDR3 is CAISEAGITDTQYF. CDR3 coding DNA: TGTGCCATCAGTGAGGCGGGAATCACAGATACGCAGTATTTT.

This clone has only a few counts. At the DNA level, this CDR3 is encoded by other sequences in the same sample as well. The chain employs TRBV18 and TRBJ1-2, with 8 bases identical to TRBD1. There are 13 residues in the CDR3. The V gene's germline CDR1 is KGHSH and CDR2 LQKENI. V was clipped by 3 bases and J by 5 bases; unmatched bases: 2. The CDR3 DNA follows: TGTGCCAGCTCACCGGGACAGGAGTATGGCTACACCTTC. This codes for CASSPGQEYGYTF. The entire variable domain, with the rest obtained from reference TRBV18 and TRBJ1-2, is as follows: NAGVMQNPRHLVRRRGQEARLRCSPMKGHSHVYWYRQLPEEGLKFMVYLQKENIIDESGMPKERFSAEFPKEGPSILRIQQVVRGDSAAYFCASSPGQEYGYTFGSGTRLTVV.

The chain employs TRBV27 and TRBJ2-2; D possibly corresponds to TRBD2 (7 bases). CDR1 and CDR2 (germline): MNHEY, SMNVEV (reference sequence). The CDR3 covers 15 residues. Trimming pared 3 bases from V and 3 bases from J, leaving 11 bases between. This CDR3 reads CASSFWGGDTGELFF. The CDR3 DNA sequence: TGTGCCAGCAGTTTTTGGGGGGGCGACACCGGGGAGCTGTTTTTT.

This chain connects TRBV10-2 to TRBJ2-7; possibly TRBD1 for D (5 bases). V was cut by 6 bases and J by 5 bases, with 14 bases left in between. The CDR3 runs 13 residues. Germline lookup yields CDR1 WSHSY and CDR2 SAAADI. The CDR3 is CASRDAAGNEQYF. CDR3 bases: TGCGCCAGCAGGGACGCGGCAGGGAACGAGCAGTACTTC.

The V and J genes are TRBV7-2 and TRBJ2-5; D ambiguous. The V and J ends lost 0 bases and 5 bases respectively, with 10 bases between them. Germline-derived CDR1 and CDR2 are SGHTA and FQGNSA. This CDR3 has 14 amino acids. DNA for the CDR3: TGTGCCAGCAGCTTAGCAGCGTTCCAGGAGACCCAGTACTTC. It specifies CASSLAAFQETQYF.

This chain connects TRBV10-3 to TRBJ2-7, with D possibly TRBD2 on 5 matching bases. Germline V gives CDR1 ENHRY, CDR2 SYGVKD. V lost 8 bases and J lost 6, with 14 bases in between. This CDR3 spans 12 amino acids. The CDR3 region is CAIGGGSGEQYF. CDR3 sequence (DNA): TGTGCCATCGGAGGCGGGTCGGGCGAGCAGTACTTC.

J is TRBJ2-1 and V is TRBV5-1; the match to TRBD2 covers 13 bases. The CDR3 sequence is 16 residues long. Germline CDR1 reads SGHRS; CDR2 reads YFSETQ. The junction had 5 bases not matched to a gene; V was cut back by 0 bases and J by 8 bases. Here the CDR3 reads CASSLVGTSGIDEQFF. CDR3 sequence (DNA): TGCGCCAGCAGCTTGGTTGGGACTAGCGGGATCGATGAGCAGTTCTTC.

A few counts support this clone. This sequence joins TRBV7-6 and TRBJ2-3; 10 bases agree with TRBD2. Trimming cost V 3 bases and J 3 bases; bases outside gene matches: 18. In germline, CDR1 is SGHVS, CDR2 FNYEAQ. This CDR3 comprises 20 residues. CDR3 DNA: TGTGCCAGCAGCTTTGGTCCCAGCGGGAGGGCCATAATTAGGACAGATACGCAGTATTTT. It translates to CASSFGPSGRAIIRTDTQYF.

The chain couples TRBV5-4 to TRBJ2-6, with D unclear. V was pared by 1 base and J by 1 base, with 6 bases between. Germline CDR1 SGHNT, CDR2 YYREEE (reference sequence). There are 15 residues in the CDR3. The CDR3 nucleotides read TGTGCCAGCAGCTTGCCTGTATCTGGGGCCAACGTCCTGACTTTC. This sequence encodes CASSLPVSGANVLTF.

This sequence joins TRBV30 and TRBJ2-5; 8 bases are shared with TRBD2. The CDR3 has 14 residues. Per germline, CDR1 GTSNPN and CDR2 SVGIG (reference sequence). Losses at the gene ends were 7 bases for V and 4 bases for J; bases not matched to a gene: 11. The CDR3 region is CASSFSSGRETQYF. CDR3 DNA: TGTGCCTCCTCCTTTTCGAGCGGGAGAGAGACCCAGTACTTC. The complete variable domain, with remaining parts taken from reference TRBV30 and TRBJ2-5, reads SQTIHQWPATLVQPVGSPLSLECTVEGTSNPNLYWYRQAAGRGLQLLFYSVGIGQISSEVPQNLSASRPQDRQFILSSKKLLLSDSGFYLCASSFSSGRETQYFGPGTRLLVL.

The J gene is TRBJ2-3, the V gene TRBV11-3; D possibly corresponds to TRBD2 (5 bases). Germline CDR1 is SGHNT and CDR2 is YENEEA. The germline V and J ends were trimmed by 1 base and 0 bases, with 8 bases remaining between them. There are 15 residues in the CDR3. The CDR3 DNA is TGTGCCAGCAGCTTAGGGAGCGGAAGCACAGATACGCAGTATTTT. Encoded protein: CASSLGSGSTDTQYF.

CDR3 bases: TGTGCCAGCAGAAGGACAGGACGGAACTATGGCTACACCTTC. Amino acid sequence: CASRRTGRNYGYTF. J is TRBJ1-2 and V is TRBV6-5; 7 nucleotides match TRBD1. The V and J ends lost 6 bases and 2 bases, in that order; junction bases with no gene match: 6. The CDR3 has 14 residues. Germline V lookup: CDR1 MNHEY, CDR2 SVGAGI.

The chain links TRBV28 to TRBJ2-1, with 12 bases lining up with TRBD2. Losses at the gene ends were 6 bases for V and 7 bases for J; bases not matched to a gene: 16. Germline V gene sequence: CDR1 MDHEN, CDR2 SYDVKM. CDR3 length: 18 amino acids. The CDR3 sequence is CASSPMSGLAGLRNEQFF. CDR3 nucleotides: TGTGCCAGCAGCCCTATGTCTGGACTAGCGGGATTGCGGAATGAGCAGTTCTTC.

The chain couples TRBV19 to TRBJ1-5; 9 bases match TRBD1. The germline gives CDR1 LNHDA, CDR2 SQIVND (reference sequence). V shed 7 bases, J shed 2 bases, and the junction held 6 bases outside the gene matches. The CDR3 has 15 residues. The CDR3 here is CASTRDRAGNQPQHF. The DNA for the CDR3 is TGTGCCAGTACGAGGGACAGGGCAGGCAATCAGCCCCAGCATTTT.

The rearrangement joins TRBV18 to TRBJ1-3; tentative D call: TRBD1 (6 bases). This CDR3 comprises 17 residues. V lost 3 bases and J 4 bases, leaving 19 bases between the germline ends. The V gene's germline CDR1 is KGHSH and CDR2 LQKENI. The CDR3 DNA is TGTGCCAGCTCACCGATTATGTTGGGACAAGCAGGAAACACCATATATTTT. Amino acids: CASSPIMLGQAGNTIYF. The complete variable domain, with remaining parts taken from reference TRBV18 and TRBJ1-3, reads NAGVMQNPRHLVRRRGQEARLRCSPMKGHSHVYWYRQLPEEGLKFMVYLQKENIIDESGMPKERFSAEFPKEGPSILRIQQVVRGDSAAYFCASSPIMLGQAGNTIYFGEGSWLTVV.

This clone was counted once. The genes are TRBV7-9 and TRBJ2-3; D not resolved. Deletions cut 1 base from V and 5 bases from J, with 7 bases between. Looked up from germline, CDR1 is SEHNR and CDR2 is FQNEAQ (reference sequence). CDR3 length equals 13 residues. As DNA, the CDR3 is TGTGCCAGCAGCTTAGAAACGGGAGATACGCAGTATTTT. This translates into CASSLETGDTQYF.

The sample holds a few counts of this clone. The CDR3 DNA reads as TGTGCCAGCAGCCTCCGGGACAGCCCGACCTACGAGCAGTACTTC. It is translated as CASSLRDSPTYEQYF. The chain joins TRBV6-5 to TRBJ2-7; 7 bases are shared with TRBD1. Trimming at V came to 6 bases and at J to 2 bases, leaving 10 bases not matched to a gene. The CDR3 runs 15 residues. Germline assignment: CDR1 MNHEY and CDR2 SVGAGI.

The sample holds a few counts of this clone. The chain recombines TRBV7-9 with TRBJ1-6; D unclear. V lost 8 bases and J lost 0, with 5 bases in between. The CDR3 runs 13 residues. The germline V gene has CDR1 SEHNR and CDR2 FQNEAQ (reference sequence). CDR3 nucleotides: TGTGCCAGCCGGAGCTCCTATAATTCACCCCTCCACTTT. Encoded protein: CASRSSYNSPLHF.

This clone was observed a single time. This chain joins TRBV19 and TRBJ1-4; 7 nucleotides align to TRBD1. Germline values: CDR1 LNHDA, CDR2 SQIVND (reference sequence). The J segment lost 0 bases and the V segment lost 6 bases, leaving 13 bases of the junction unmatched. The CDR3 is 18 residues long. The CDR3 spells CASSTGDRWKATNEKLFF. CDR3 DNA sequence: TGTGCCAGTAGCACAGGGGACCGATGGAAGGCAACTAATGAAAAACTGTTTTTT. Complete variable domain (other parts from reference TRBV19 and TRBJ1-4): DGGITQSPKYLFRKEGQNVTLSCEQNLNHDAMYWYRQDPGQGLRLIYYSQIVNDFQKGDIAEGYSVSREKKESFPLTVTSAQKNPTAFYLCASSTGDRWKATNEKLFFGSGTQLSVL.

This chain joins TRBV30 and TRBJ2-2, with D unresolved. The CDR3 covers 12 residues. CDR1 and CDR2 (germline): GTSNPN, SVGIG (reference sequence). Trimming cost V 3 bases and J 6 bases, with 8 bases left between them. CDR3 region: CAWSQNAGELFF. Here the CDR3 DNA reads TGTGCCTGGAGCCAGAATGCCGGGGAGCTGTTTTTT. The whole variable domain, remainder taken from reference TRBV30 and TRBJ2-2, is SQTIHQWPATLVQPVGSPLSLECTVEGTSNPNLYWYRQAAGRGLQLLFYSVGIGQISSEVPQNLSASRPQDRQFILSSKKLLLSDSGFYLCAWSQNAGELFFGEGSRLTVL.

This clone was seen more than once but under ten times. V gene TRBV5-1 combines with J gene TRBJ2-7, with 8 bases that match TRBD1. V shed 0 bases, J shed 6 bases, and the junction held 5 bases outside the gene matches. Germline loops: CDR1 SGHRS, CDR2 YFSETQ. CDR3 size: 14 residues. This chain's CDR3 is CASSLGQGMGEQYF. CDR3 in DNA: TGCGCCAGCAGCTTGGGACAGGGGATGGGCGAGCAGTACTTC.